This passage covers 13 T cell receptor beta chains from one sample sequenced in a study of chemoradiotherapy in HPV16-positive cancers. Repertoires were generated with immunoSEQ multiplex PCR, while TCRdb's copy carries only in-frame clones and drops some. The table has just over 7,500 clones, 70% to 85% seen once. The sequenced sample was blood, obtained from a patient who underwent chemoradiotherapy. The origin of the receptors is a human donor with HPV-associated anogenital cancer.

DNA of the CDR3: TGTGCCAGCAGCCTGACAGGGAACACTGAAGCTTTCTTT. This gives the protein CASSLTGNTEAFF. The chain has TRBV11-2 and TRBJ1-1; tentatively, D is TRBD1 (6 bases). Germline assignment: CDR1 SGHAT and CDR2 FQNNGV. The CDR3 spans 13 residues. V was clipped by 5 bases and J by 1 base, with 8 bases between them.

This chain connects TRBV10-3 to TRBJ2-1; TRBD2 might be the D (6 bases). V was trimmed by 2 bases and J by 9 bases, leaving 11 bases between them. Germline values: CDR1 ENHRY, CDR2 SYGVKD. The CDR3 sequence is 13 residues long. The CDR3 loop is CAISEMGGREQFF. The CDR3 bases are TGTGCCATCAGTGAGATGGGAGGTCGTGAGCAGTTCTTC.

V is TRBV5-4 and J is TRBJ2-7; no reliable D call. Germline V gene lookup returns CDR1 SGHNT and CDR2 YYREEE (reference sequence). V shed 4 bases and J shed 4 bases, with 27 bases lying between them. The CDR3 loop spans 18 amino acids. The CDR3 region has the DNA TGTGCCAGCAGCCGACTGATGGATCCACACGTCAGCAAATACGAGCAGTACTTC. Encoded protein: CASSRLMDPHVSKYEQYF.

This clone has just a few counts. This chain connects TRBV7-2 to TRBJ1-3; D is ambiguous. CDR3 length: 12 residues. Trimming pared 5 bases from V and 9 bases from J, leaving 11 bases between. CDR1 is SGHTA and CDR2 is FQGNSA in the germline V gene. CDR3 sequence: CASSEQGLTIYF. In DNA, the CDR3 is TGTGCCAGCAGCGAGCAAGGGCTCACCATATATTTT.

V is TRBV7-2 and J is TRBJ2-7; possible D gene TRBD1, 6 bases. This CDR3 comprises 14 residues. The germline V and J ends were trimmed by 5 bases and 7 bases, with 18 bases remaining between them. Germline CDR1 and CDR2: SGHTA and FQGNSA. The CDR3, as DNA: TGTGCCAGCAGCCCCCCGGGACACCTCGCGGAGCAGTACTTC. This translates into CASSPPGHLAEQYF.

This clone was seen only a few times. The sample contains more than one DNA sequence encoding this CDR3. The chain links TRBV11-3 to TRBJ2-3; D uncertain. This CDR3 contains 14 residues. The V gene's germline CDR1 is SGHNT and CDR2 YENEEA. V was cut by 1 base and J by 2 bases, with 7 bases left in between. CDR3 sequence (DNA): TGTGCCAGCAGCTTAGGACGCTCCACAGATACGCAGTATTTT. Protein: CASSLGRSTDTQYF. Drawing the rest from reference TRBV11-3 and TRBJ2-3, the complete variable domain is EAGVVQSPRYKIIEKKQPVAFWCNPISGHNTLYWYLQNLGQGPELLIRYENEEAVDDSQLPKDRFSAERLKGVDSTLKIQPAELGDSAVYLCASSLGRSTDTQYFGPGTRLTVL.

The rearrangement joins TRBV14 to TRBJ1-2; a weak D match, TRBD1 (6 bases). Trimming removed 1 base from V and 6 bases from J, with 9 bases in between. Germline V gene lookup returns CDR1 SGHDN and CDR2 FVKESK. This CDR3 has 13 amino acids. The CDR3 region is CASSQGGLDGYTF. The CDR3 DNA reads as TGTGCCAGCAGCCAAGGGGGGCTCGATGGCTACACCTTC.

CDR3 protein: CASSQDFSQTSNEKLFF. The DNA of the CDR3 is TGCGCCAGCAGCCAAGATTTTAGCCAGACTTCTAATGAAAAACTGTTTTTT. V and J are TRBV4-1 and TRBJ1-4; D unresolved. The CDR3 is made up of 17 amino acids. Germline CDR1 MGHRA, CDR2 YSYEKL. The V and J ends lost 0 bases and 3 bases respectively, with 14 bases between them.

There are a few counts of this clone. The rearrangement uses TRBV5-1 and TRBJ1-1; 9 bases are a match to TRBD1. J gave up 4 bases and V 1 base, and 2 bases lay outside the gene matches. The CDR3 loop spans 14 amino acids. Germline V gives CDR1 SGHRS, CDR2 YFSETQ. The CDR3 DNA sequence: TGCGCCAGCAGCTTGACAGGGGGCACCACTGAAGCTTTCTTT. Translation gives CASSLTGGTTEAFF.

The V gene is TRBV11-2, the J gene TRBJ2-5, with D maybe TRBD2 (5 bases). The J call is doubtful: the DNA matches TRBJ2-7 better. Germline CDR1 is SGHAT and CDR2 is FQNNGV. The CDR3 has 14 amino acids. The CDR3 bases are TGTGCCAGCAGCACCATCTTGGGAGACTACGAGCAGTACTTC. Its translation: CASSTILGDYEQYF.

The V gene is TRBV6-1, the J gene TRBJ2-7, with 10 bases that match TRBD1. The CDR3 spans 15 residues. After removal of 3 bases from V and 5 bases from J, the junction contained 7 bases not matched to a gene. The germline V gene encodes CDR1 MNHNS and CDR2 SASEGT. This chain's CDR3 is CASSDYGTGAHEQYF. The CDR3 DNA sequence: TGTGCCAGCAGTGACTACGGGACAGGGGCCCACGAGCAGTACTTC.

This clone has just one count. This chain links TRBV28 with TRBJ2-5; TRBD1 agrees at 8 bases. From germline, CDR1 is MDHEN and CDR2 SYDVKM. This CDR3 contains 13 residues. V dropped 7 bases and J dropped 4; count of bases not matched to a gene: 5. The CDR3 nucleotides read TGTGCCAGCAATTTGACAGGGGTAGAGACCCAGTACTTC. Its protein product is CASNLTGVETQYF.

CDR3 sequence: CASSSGTIDEQFF. CDR3 DNA sequence: TGTGCCAGCAGCTCGGGGACGATCGATGAGCAGTTCTTC. The V and J genes are TRBV7-2 and TRBJ2-1; either TRBD1 or TRBD2 may supply D (5 bases each). Deletions cut 4 bases from V and 8 bases from J, with 12 bases between. There are 13 residues in the CDR3. CDR1 and CDR2 from the germline V gene are SGHTA and FQGNSA.